This TCR beta chain is drawn from a study of shared clonotypes between healthy human individuals. Overall study findings and caveats: Only blood was sampled; tissue repertoires likely differ.

The team ran DNA from unsorted PBMCs on ten immunoSEQ deep assay plates for sequencing. This table comes from immunoSEQ multiplex PCR, and its TCRdb copy is limited to in-frame clones, with some not included. The sample carries roughly 500,000 clones, about 85% recorded once. In this sample, this clone turned up many times. As yet, its antigen is unknown. Caucasian adults living in Nashville, Tennessee, provided all samples. This receptor was identified in a woman aged 40 to 55 in good health. Some clones in this sample may be carry-over from other donors' samples. The specimen was PBMCs.

Here the CDR3 DNA reads TGTGCCAGCAAGTGGACAGGTGAAGCTTTCTTT. Residues: CASKWTGEAFF. V usage is TRBV6-1 and J usage is TRBJ1-1, with 7 bases fitting TRBD1. The CDR3 has 11 residues. Unmatched junction bases numbered 3, after V lost 7 bases and J lost 7 bases. Germline V CDR1 and CDR2: MNHNS, SASEGT.